This T cell receptor beta chain was retrieved from a study of resident and recirculating memory T cells in vitiligo listed by TCRdb under 2018. Broadly, across the study: For TCR beta sequencing, each of a few stable vitiligo patients provided PBMCs along with epidermis taken by shave biopsy from two lesional and two nonlesional sites. The goal of the human TCR beta sequencing was to check whether lesional vitiligo skin contained specific clones that differed from the clones found in nonlesional skin and blood. Samples were homogenized without cell sorting just before genomic DNA extraction with the Qiagen DNeasy Blood & Tissue Kit. Results and caveats for the whole study, not just this receptor: Clonality was not the same from one vitiligo lesion to another, and no unique dominant TCR clone turned up. TCR sequences were not shared across biopsy sites or across patients, which suggests that different T cell clones infiltrate different lesions, a pattern described as private specificity. Mechanistic studies in the future are needed to assess how much the detected T cell clones and the human Trm pools versus Tcm pools each contribute. By overlap and correlation analysis, no significant repertoire overlap was shown between biopsies, even within a single patient, except for each lesion compared with itself.

As to this clone: Its binding antigen is unknown. The junction departs from germline at one end; a sequencing error may be responsible.

From its cysteine to its phenylalanine, the CDR3 spans 12 amino acids. Left in the record is the CDR3 DNA by itself, 36 bases read in frame from the first base. The germline V gene (reference sequence) provides CDR1 GTSNPN and CDR2 SVGIG. The immunoSEQ hsTCRB kit was used to amplify TCR beta chains from the genomic DNA. TCR beta libraries were sequenced on an Illumina MiSeq instrument by the immunoSEQ service. As for how the authors treated the data: Analysis of the repertoire data was performed with the immunoSEQ Analyzer. The immuneACCESS repertoire file appears here via TCRdb, limited to in-frame rearrangements. These files lack a portion of the clones; in checked studies, under half of the deficit traces to unresolved V genes, and the cause of the others is not known. The V and J calls and clone size come from that table; D and trimming were worked out from the DNA. The sample data list more than 35,000 clones, and around 90% of these were observed just once. The ten largest clones add up to around 5% of the sample.

A patient's vitiligo counted as stable when the lesions had not changed at all during the previous 6 months. To count as stable, patients also needed to show no confetti depigmentation, which is a clinical sign of active vitiligo. Any patient who had received treatment in the previous three months was excluded. PBMCs were isolated from heparinized blood by Ficoll density gradient centrifugation and were subsequently flash-frozen. The TCR sequence derives from a male donor with vitiligo. The material sequenced was blood. The sequence is built from TRBV30 and TRBJ2-7; the best D guess is TRBD1, with 5 bases matching. The CDR3 protein is CAWSPDTWGGTF. The nucleotide sequence reads as follows: TGTGCCTGGAGCCCCGATACTTGGGGCGGAACCTTC.